This T cell receptor (beta chain) was recorded in a study of cytomegalovirus exposure and HLA in healthy donors. PCR amplification relied on 60 Vbeta primers (plus 13 Jbeta primers). The data were produced by immunoSEQ multiplex PCR, yet TCRdb's version contains in-frame clones alone and is incomplete. The repertoire has about 140,000 clones, about 75% of them found once; the top ten carry about 6.4%. Germline loops: CDR1 LGHNA, CDR2 YNFKEQ. The CDR3 is 17 amino acids. Trimming pared 3 bases from V and 1 base from J, leaving 17 bases between. Study-level points and caveats: Confirmation was obtained in vitro that a few CMV-associated chains are specific for CMV antigens.

About this clone: Its antigen is undetermined.

The specimen was PBMCs. The source is a young man in good health and CMV-seronegative. The chain recombines TRBV4-2 with TRBJ2-3, with a tentative D call TRBD2 (6 bases). The CDR3 here is CASSQVIGGRRTDTQYF. The DNA of the CDR3 is TGTGCCAGCAGCCAGGTCATCGGGGGACGGCGCACAGATACGCAGTATTTT.